This entry lists 24 T cell receptor beta chains sequenced from one sample in a study of T cells after yellow fever vaccination. In TCRdb, the 5' RACE reads were re-called with MiXCR into one record per CDR3 protein. Found here are 550,000 or so distinct CDR3 sequences, around 21% of them singletons; the top ten hold more than 13%. The sequences come from PBMCs, collected 15 days after the yellow fever booster vaccination. The receptors were gathered from a man aged 25-45 years who received the YFV17D yellow fever vaccine.

This clonotype was counted only a few times. J is TRBJ2-7 and V is TRBV14, with 12 bases lining up with TRBD2. Germline trimming cut 3 bases from V and 4 bases from J; bases unmatched to any gene: 10. The CDR3 extends over 17 amino acids. Per the germline V gene, CDR1 is SGHDN and CDR2 is FVKESK. The CDR3 DNA follows: TGTGCCAGCAGCCAGACTCTTGGACTAGCGGGAATTTACGAGCAGTACTTC. Translation gives CASSQTLGLAGIYEQYF.

In this sample, this clonotype turned up a few times. The genes are TRBV5-6 and TRBJ2-1; D may be TRBD1 or TRBD2 (6 bases each). Germline assignment: CDR1 SGHDT and CDR2 YYEEEE. CDR3 length: 13 residues. Trimming removed 3 bases from V and 15 bases from J, with 19 bases in between. CDR3 residues: CASSSTPQGLPFF. The CDR3 DNA is TGTGCCAGCAGCTCAACACCACAGGGACTCCCGTTCTTC. Supplemented by reference TRBV5-6 and TRBJ2-1, the full variable domain reads DAGVTQSPTHLIKTRGQQVTLRCSPKSGHDTVSWYQQALGQGPQFIFQYYEEEERQRGNFPDRFSGHQFPNYSSELNVNALLLGDSALYLCASSSTPQGLPFFGPGTRLTVL.

The genes are TRBV29-1 and TRBJ2-7; a weak D match, TRBD2 (6 bases). This CDR3 region has 11 residues. The ends were cut back, 4 bases at V and 6 bases at J, with 10 bases in the middle. The germline CDR1 and CDR2 sequences are SQVTM and ANQGSEA. The CDR3 loop reads CSVAGEGEQYF. The CDR3 DNA reads as TGCAGCGTTGCGGGAGAGGGCGAGCAGTACTTC.

The rearrangement links TRBV24-1 to TRBJ2-3, with no clear D. V was trimmed by 2 bases and J by 2 bases, leaving 7 bases between them. The CDR3 has 14 residues. Looked up from germline, CDR1 is KGHDR and CDR2 is SFDVKD. Here the CDR3 reads CATSDYPYTDTQYF. Here the CDR3 DNA reads TGTGCCACCAGTGATTATCCGTACACAGATACGCAGTATTTT.

A few counts support this clonotype. V gene TRBV27 combines with J gene TRBJ2-2; TRBD1 matches 8 bases. Losses at the gene ends were 4 bases for V and 5 bases for J; bases not matched to a gene: 12. The CDR3 totals 17 residues. CDR1 MNHEY and CDR2 SMNVEV come from the germline V gene (reference sequence). The CDR3 nucleotides are TGTGCCAGCAGTTCGGGGCAGGGGGCGCGGGGAACCGGGGAGCTGTTTTTT. This codes for CASSSGQGARGTGELFF.

A few counts support this clonotype. The chain recombines TRBV9 with TRBJ2-7; weak D call: TRBD1 (6 bases). This CDR3 spans 15 amino acids. Trimming removed 2 bases at V and 1 base at J, with 13 bases between. Germline V lookup: CDR1 SGDLS, CDR2 YYNGEE. CDR3 sequence: CASSVSPGQSYEQYF. The CDR3 region has the DNA TGTGCCAGCAGCGTGTCCCCGGGACAATCCTACGAGCAGTACTTC.

The CDR3 coding sequence is TGTGCCAGCAGTGATACGGCGGAGCAGTACTTC. Protein: CASSDTAEQYF. This sequence joins TRBV2 and TRBJ2-7; D not certain. The CDR3 sequence is 11 residues long. With 3 bases removed from V and 7 bases from J, the gap between germline ends came to 7 bases. Per germline, CDR1 SNHLY and CDR2 FYNNEI.

This chain links TRBV5-4 with TRBJ2-7; D uncertain. V was pared by 4 bases and J by 6 bases, with 11 bases between. The CDR3 sequence is 12 residues long. Germline CDR1 is SGHNT and CDR2 is YYREEE (reference sequence). CDR3 sequence (DNA): TGTGCCAGCAGCCTCCCCGCCTCCGAGCAGTACTTC. Translated: CASSLPASEQYF. Full variable domain (remainder filled in from reference TRBV5-4 and TRBJ2-7): ETGVTQSPTHLIKTRGQQVTLRCSSQSGHNTVSWYQQALGQGPQFIFQYYREEENGRGNFPPRFSGLQFPNYSSELNVNALELDDSALYLCASSLPASEQYFGPGTRLTVT.

The rearrangement links TRBV6-2 or TRBV6-3 to TRBJ2-1; the match to TRBD2 covers 7 bases. V lost 5 bases to trimming and J lost 5 bases; unmatched junction nucleotides: 15. Per the germline V gene, CDR1 is MNHEY and CDR2 is SVGEGT. The CDR3 has 17 amino acids. In nucleotides, the CDR3 is TGTGCCAGCAGTCGACCTTCGGGGCGGGAGTTCGACAATGAGCAGTTCTTC. This encodes CASSRPSGREFDNEQFF.

The genes are TRBV20-1 and TRBJ2-7; 8 bases match TRBD2. V was pared by 6 bases and J by 0 bases, with 10 bases of the junction left unmatched. Germline V gives CDR1 DFQATT, CDR2 SNEGSKA (reference sequence). This CDR3 has 15 amino acids. Here the CDR3 DNA reads TGCAGTGCAGCAGCCCTAGCGGGTAACTCCTACGAGCAGTACTTC. It translates to CSAAALAGNSYEQYF.

This clonotype was observed many times. The V call is TRBV6-5, the J call TRBJ1-2; 9 nucleotides agree with TRBD1. V lost 0 bases, J lost 3 bases, and 2 bases stayed unmatched. There are 15 residues in the CDR3. Germline V CDR1 and CDR2: MNHEY, SVGAGI. The CDR3 nucleotides are TGTGCCAGCAGTTACTCGGGACAGGGAGACTATGGCTACACCTTC. This translates into CASSYSGQGDYGYTF.

There are a few counts of this clonotype. The V call is TRBV14, the J call TRBJ2-4, with a tentative D call TRBD2 (6 bases). Germline assignment: CDR1 SGHDN and CDR2 FVKESK. V shed 5 bases and J shed 2 bases, with 13 bases lying between them. The CDR3 is 15 amino acids. Here the CDR3 reads CASSSSGDSKNIQYF. In DNA form, the CDR3 reads TGTGCCAGCAGCTCGTCGGGGGACTCCAAAAACATTCAGTACTTC.

The V gene is TRBV9, the J gene TRBJ1-4, with no clear D. The V gene's germline CDR1 is SGDLS and CDR2 YYNGEE. There are 15 residues in the CDR3. V was pared by 0 bases and J by 3 bases, with 9 bases between. The CDR3 nucleotides read TGTGCCAGCAGCGTAGTGGGGAAGGCTAATGAAAAACTGTTTTTT. Its translation: CASSVVGKANEKLFF.

This rearrangement joins TRBV6-5 to TRBJ2-1, with D perhaps assigned TRBD1 or TRBD2 (5 bases each). V dropped 0 bases and J dropped 6 bases, with 18 bases sitting between them. Germline assignment: CDR1 MNHEY and CDR2 SVGAGI. This CDR3 contains 17 residues. CDR3 nucleotides: TGTGCCAGCAGTTACTCGACGGGGCCAGGAGGTCTCAATGAGCAGTTCTTC. Its protein product is CASSYSTGPGGLNEQFF.

V usage is TRBV5-4 and J usage is TRBJ2-1; D is perhaps TRBD2 (6 bases). Germline-derived CDR1 and CDR2 are SGHNT and YYREEE (reference sequence). The length of the CDR3 is 16 residues. Deletions cut 4 bases from V and 3 bases from J, with 17 bases between. The CDR3 DNA reads TGTGCCAGCAGCCGAAAACTAGCTTCTCGCTACAATGAGCAGTTCTTC. This codes for CASSRKLASRYNEQFF.

The J gene is TRBJ2-1, the V gene TRBV6-5; 9 bases agree with TRBD2. The CDR3 totals 15 residues. Germline CDR1 reads MNHEY; CDR2 reads SVGAGI. Losses at the gene ends were 0 bases for V and 10 bases for J; bases not matched to a gene: 7. CDR3 region: CASSYSGSGSGEQFF. The CDR3 region has the DNA TGTGCCAGCAGTTACTCTGGTAGCGGGAGTGGGGAGCAGTTCTTC.

The genes are TRBV6-5 and TRBJ2-7, with a possible D match to TRBD1 (7 bases). The CDR3 loop spans 14 amino acids. Trimming left V 6 bases short and J 3 bases short, with 15 bases between. CDR1 is MNHEY and CDR2 is SVGAGI in the germline V gene. The CDR3 protein is CASSYTQGGYEQYF. The CDR3 coding sequence is TGTGCCAGCAGCTACACCCAGGGGGGCTACGAGCAGTACTTC.

There are a few counts of this clonotype. The rearrangement links TRBV15 to TRBJ2-7; 9 bases fit TRBD1. The V gene end was trimmed by 5 bases and the J gene end by 5 bases; junction bases not matched to a gene: 7. This CDR3 is built from 14 residues. The germline gives CDR1 LNHNV, CDR2 YYDKDF (reference sequence). In DNA form, the CDR3 reads TGTGCCACCAGCGGTGGACAGGGGATCCACGAGCAGTACTTC. It translates to CATSGGQGIHEQYF.

CDR3 nucleotide sequence: TGCGCCAGCAGCCTGGGACAGACCTTTTATGGCTACACCTTC. The encoded protein is CASSLGQTFYGYTF. This chain uses TRBV5-1 with TRBJ1-2; TRBD1 matches 7 bases. Germline V gives CDR1 SGHRS, CDR2 YFSETQ. The CDR3 extends over 14 amino acids. V lost 4 bases, J lost 5 bases, and 8 bases stayed unmatched.

The rearrangement joins TRBV11-2 to TRBJ2-2; D is tentatively TRBD1 or TRBD2 (6 bases each). This CDR3 has 14 amino acids. The V end lost 6 bases, the J end lost 4 bases, and 12 bases lay between the germline ends. Germline V gene sequence: CDR1 SGHAT, CDR2 FQNNGV. CDR3 sequence (DNA): TGTGCCAGCAGACGGGGGCGCGGCACCGGGGAGCTGTTTTTT. This encodes CASRRGRGTGELFF.

There are many counts of this clonotype. The chain joins TRBV7-2 to TRBJ2-1; the match to TRBD2 covers 7 bases. The CDR3 is 15 amino acids. The germline V gene encodes CDR1 SGHTA and CDR2 FQGNSA. With 5 bases clipped from V and 3 bases from J, the junction kept 7 bases outside the gene matches. CDR3 residues: CASSLSGASYNEQFF. CDR3 sequence (DNA): TGTGCCAGCAGCCTCAGCGGGGCCAGCTACAATGAGCAGTTCTTC.

This clonotype was seen only a few times. The chain joins TRBV7-9 to TRBJ2-7, with 8 bases identical to TRBD2. This CDR3 contains 15 residues. V trimming: 5 bases; J trimming: 2 bases; junction bases outside the gene matches: 8. Looked up from germline, CDR1 is SEHNR and CDR2 is FQNEAQ (reference sequence). The CDR3 DNA sequence: TGTGCCAGCAGCCATCGGGAGGGCCACCCCTACGAGCAGTACTTC. Encoded protein: CASSHREGHPYEQYF. Full variable domain (rest looked up from reference TRBV7-9 and TRBJ2-7): DTGVSQNPRHKITKRGQNVTFRCDPISEHNRLYWYRQTLGQGPEFLTYFQNEAQLEKSRLLSDRFSAERPKGSFSTLEIQRTEQGDSAMYLCASSHREGHPYEQYFGPGTRLTVT.

This chain uses TRBV7-2 with TRBJ2-7, with D tentatively TRBD2 (5 bases). Trimming stripped 6 bases from V and 4 bases from J, with 19 bases between. Germline V gene lookup returns CDR1 SGHTA and CDR2 FQGNSA. CDR3 length equals 15 residues. In DNA form, the CDR3 reads TGTGCCAGCAGTTACGGGATCACTACTAGATACGAGCAGTACTTC. Translated, it gives CASSYGITTRYEQYF. Using reference TRBV7-2 and TRBJ2-7 for the parts outside the CDR3, the full variable domain is GAGVSQSPSNKVTEKGKDVELRCDPISGHTALYWYRQSLGQGLEFLIYFQGNSAPDKSGLPSDRFSAERTGGSVSTLTIQRTQQEDSAVYLCASSYGITTRYEQYFGPGTRLTVT.

This clonotype was detected only a few times. The J gene is TRBJ2-6, the V gene TRBV28, with TRBD1 identical over 7 bases. The CDR3 length is 19 residues. Germline CDR1 is MDHEN and CDR2 is SYDVKM. V gave up 7 bases and J gave up 0 bases; unmatched junction bases: 15. In DNA, the CDR3 is TGTGCCAGCAATATGGTCTGGGCAGGACAGGCCTCTGGGGCCAACGTCCTGACTTTC. Translation gives CASNMVWAGQASGANVLTF.